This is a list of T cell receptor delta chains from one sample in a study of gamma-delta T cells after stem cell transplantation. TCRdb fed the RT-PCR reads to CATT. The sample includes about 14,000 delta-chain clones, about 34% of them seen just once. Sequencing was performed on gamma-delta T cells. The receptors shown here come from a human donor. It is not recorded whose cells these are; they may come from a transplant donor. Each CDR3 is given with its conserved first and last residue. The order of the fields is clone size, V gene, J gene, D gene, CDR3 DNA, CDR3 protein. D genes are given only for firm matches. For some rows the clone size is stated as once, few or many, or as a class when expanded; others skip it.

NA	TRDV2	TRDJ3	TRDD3	TGTGCCTGTGACCTACTGGGGAGGCGCTCCTGTTACACCCTACAGATGTTTTTC	CACDLLGRRSCYTLQMFF
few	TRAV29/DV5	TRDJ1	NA	TGTGCAGCAAGACCTTCGCCTGTTCGGTTCACCGATAAACTCATCTTT	CAARPSPVRFTDKLIF
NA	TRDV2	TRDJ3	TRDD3	TGTGCCTGTGACACCGCCTCGGGGATACCCCCAAGCTCCTGTGACACCCGACAGATGTTTTTC	CACDTASGIPPSSCDTRQMFF
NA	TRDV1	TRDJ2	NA	TGTGCTCTTGGGGAACGCCTGGATGACGACCTACCGCCTTTTACAGCACAACTCTTCTTT	CALGERLDDDLPPFTAQLFF
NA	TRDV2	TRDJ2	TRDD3	TGTGCCTGTGACACCGTACTGGGGGATACGCGAGGCTTGACAGCACAACTCTTCTTT	CACDTVLGDTRGLTAQLFF
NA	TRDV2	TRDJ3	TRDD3	TGTGCCTGTGACACCGTACTGGGGGTCGCGGGGGCCTGGGACACCCGACAGATGTTTTTC	CACDTVLGVAGAWDTRQMFF
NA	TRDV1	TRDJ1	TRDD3	TGTGCTCTTGGGGAACCCGGTAACTCTGGGGGATATCAGTACACCGATAAACTCATCTTT	CALGEPGNSGGYQYTDKLIF
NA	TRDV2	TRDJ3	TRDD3	TGTGCCTGTGACAAGGTGGGGGGGATACCCTGGGACACCCGACAGATGTTTTTC	CACDKVGGIPWDTRQMFF
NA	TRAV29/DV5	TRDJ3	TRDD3	TGTGCAGCAAGCGCTGGGGGATCCTGGGACACCCGACAGATGTTTTTC	CAASAGGSWDTRQMFF
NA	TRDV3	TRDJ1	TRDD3	TGTGCCTGTAGGGGATACGCGAGTATCTCCGATAAACTCATCTTT	CACRGYASISDKLIF
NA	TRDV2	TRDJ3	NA	TGTGCCTGTGACACGAAAGGGGGACTGTGGCCGTGGCGGGACACCCGACAGATGTTTTTC	CACDTKGGLWPWRDTRQMFF